The sample holds one count of the clone carrying this T cell receptor (beta chain). The antigen remains unidentified. This record belongs to a study of OX40 agonist ivuxolimab in advanced cancers. Study in general: Dose-escalation subjects each had hepatocellular carcinoma, melanoma, renal cell or head and neck cancer. One hepatocellular carcinoma and a couple of cutaneous melanoma patients partially responded. Whole-study results and caveats: The work left the antigen specificity of expanded peripheral T cells undetermined.

Data came from immunoSEQ multiplex PCR; TCRdb stores just in-frame clones and leaves some out. The table includes 91,000 or so clones, 94% detected once. The CDR3 covers 14 residues. With V trimmed by 3 bases and J by 5 bases, 1 base remained unmatched. From germline, CDR1 is SGDLS and CDR2 YYNGEE. The sample was CD4+ or CD8+ T cells sorted from blood, taken in a trial of the OX40 agonist ivuxolimab. The receptor's source is an adult with an advanced solid tumor such as melanoma, head and neck, liver or kidney cancer. The chain is built from TRBV9 and TRBJ2-5; 13 bases are a match to TRBD2. The CDR3 loop is CASSGTSGGETQYF. The CDR3 DNA reads as TGTGCCAGCAGCGGGACTAGCGGGGGTGAGACCCAGTACTTC.